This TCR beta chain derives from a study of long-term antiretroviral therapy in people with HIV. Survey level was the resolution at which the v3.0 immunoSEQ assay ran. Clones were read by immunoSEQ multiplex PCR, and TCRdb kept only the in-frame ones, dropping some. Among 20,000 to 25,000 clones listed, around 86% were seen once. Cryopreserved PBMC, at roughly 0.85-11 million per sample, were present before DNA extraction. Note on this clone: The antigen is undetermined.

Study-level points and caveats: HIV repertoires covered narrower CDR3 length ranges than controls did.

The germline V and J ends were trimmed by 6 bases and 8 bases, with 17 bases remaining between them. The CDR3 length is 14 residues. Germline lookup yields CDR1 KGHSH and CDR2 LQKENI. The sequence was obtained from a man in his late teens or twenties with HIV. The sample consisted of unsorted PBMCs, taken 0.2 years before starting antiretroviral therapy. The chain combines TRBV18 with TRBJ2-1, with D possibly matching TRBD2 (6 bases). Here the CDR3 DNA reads TGTGCCAGCTCCAGAGCGGGCCGGGATGATGAGCAGTTCTTC. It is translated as CASSRAGRDDEQFF.